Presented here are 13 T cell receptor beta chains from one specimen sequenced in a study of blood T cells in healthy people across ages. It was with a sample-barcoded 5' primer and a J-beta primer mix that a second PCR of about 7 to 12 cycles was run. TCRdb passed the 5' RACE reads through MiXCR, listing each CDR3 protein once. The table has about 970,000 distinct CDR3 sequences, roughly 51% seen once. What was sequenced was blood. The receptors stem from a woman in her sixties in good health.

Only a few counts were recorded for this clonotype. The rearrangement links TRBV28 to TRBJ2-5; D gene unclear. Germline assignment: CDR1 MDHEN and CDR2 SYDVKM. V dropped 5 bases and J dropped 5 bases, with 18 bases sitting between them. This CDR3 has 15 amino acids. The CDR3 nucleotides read TGTGCCAGCAGTGCCCTCAGGATGGGTCGGGAGACCCAGTACTTC. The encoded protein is CASSALRMGRETQYF.

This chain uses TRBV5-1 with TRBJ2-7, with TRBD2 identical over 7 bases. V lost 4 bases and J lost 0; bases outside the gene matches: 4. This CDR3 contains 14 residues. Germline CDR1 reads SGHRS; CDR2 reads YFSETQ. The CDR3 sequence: CASSPGLTSYEQYF. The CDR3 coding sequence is TGCGCCAGCAGCCCGGGACTAACCTCCTACGAGCAGTACTTC.

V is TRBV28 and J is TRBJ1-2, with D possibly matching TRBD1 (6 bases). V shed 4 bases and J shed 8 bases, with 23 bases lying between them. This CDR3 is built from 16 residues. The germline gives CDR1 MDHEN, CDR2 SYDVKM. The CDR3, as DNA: TGTGCCAGCAGTTCCCTTAGGGGGGCGCAAGGACCCGGCTACACCTTC. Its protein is CASSSLRGAQGPGYTF.

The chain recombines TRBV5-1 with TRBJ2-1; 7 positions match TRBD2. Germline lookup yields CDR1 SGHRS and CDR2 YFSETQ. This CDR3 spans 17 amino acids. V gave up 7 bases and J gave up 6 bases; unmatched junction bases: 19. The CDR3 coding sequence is TGCGCCAGCCAGGAGGTCCTAAGCGGGAACTCCCCCAATGAGCAGTTCTTC. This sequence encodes CASQEVLSGNSPNEQFF.

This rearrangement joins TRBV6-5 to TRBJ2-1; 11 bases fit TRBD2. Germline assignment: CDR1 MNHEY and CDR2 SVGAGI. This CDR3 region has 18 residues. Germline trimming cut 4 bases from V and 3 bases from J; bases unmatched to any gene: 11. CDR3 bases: TGTGCCAGCAGTTCGTACCAATCCGGGACTAGCGGCTACAATGAGCAGTTCTTC. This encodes CASSSYQSGTSGYNEQFF.

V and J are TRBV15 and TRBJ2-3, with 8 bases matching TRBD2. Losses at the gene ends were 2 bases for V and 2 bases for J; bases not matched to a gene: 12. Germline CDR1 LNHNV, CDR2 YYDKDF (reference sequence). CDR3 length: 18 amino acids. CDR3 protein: CATSRTPGGEGPTDTQYF. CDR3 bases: TGTGCCACCAGCAGAACTCCGGGGGGGGAGGGACCCACAGATACGCAGTATTTT. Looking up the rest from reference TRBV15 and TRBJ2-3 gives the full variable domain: DAMVIQNPRYQVTQFGKPVTLSCSQTLNHNVMYWYQQKSSQAPKLLFHYYDKDFNNEADTPDNFQSRRPNTSFCFLDIRSPGLGDTAMYLCATSRTPGGEGPTDTQYFGPGTRLTVL.

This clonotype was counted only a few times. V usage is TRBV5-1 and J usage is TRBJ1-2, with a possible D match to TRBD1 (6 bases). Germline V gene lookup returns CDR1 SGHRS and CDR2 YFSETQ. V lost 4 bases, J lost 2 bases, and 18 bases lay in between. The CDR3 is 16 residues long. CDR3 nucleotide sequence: TGCGCCAGCAGCCGTAATTATGATACAGGGAACTATGGCTACACCTTC. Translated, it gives CASSRNYDTGNYGYTF.

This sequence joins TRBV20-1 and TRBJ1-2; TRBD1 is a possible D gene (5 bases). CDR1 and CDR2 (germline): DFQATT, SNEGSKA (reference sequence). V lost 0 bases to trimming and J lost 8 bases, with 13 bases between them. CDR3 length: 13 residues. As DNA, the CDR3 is TGCAGTGCTAGAGATTACGGGACGCAGGGCTACACCTTC. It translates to CSARDYGTQGYTF.

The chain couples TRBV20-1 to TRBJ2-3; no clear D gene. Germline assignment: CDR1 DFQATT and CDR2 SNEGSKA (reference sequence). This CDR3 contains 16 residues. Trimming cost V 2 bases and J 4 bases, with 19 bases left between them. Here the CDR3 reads CSARNMLKASADTQYF. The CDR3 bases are TGCAGTGCTAGAAACATGTTGAAAGCGTCGGCAGATACGCAGTATTTT.

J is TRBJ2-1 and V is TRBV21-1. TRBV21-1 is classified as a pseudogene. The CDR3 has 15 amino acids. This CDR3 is CASSMPVASNNEQFF. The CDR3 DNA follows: TGTGCCAGCAGCATGCCCGTCGCCAGCAACAATGAGCAGTTCTTC.

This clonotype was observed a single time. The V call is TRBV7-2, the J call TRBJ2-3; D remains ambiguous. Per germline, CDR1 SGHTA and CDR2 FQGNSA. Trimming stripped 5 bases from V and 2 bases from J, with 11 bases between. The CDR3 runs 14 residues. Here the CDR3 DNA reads TGTGCCAGCAGCGTAGGGCGATACACAGATACGCAGTATTTT. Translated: CASSVGRYTDTQYF. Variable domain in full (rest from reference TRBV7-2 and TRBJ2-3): GAGVSQSPSNKVTEKGKDVELRCDPISGHTALYWYRQSLGQGLEFLIYFQGNSAPDKSGLPSDRFSAERTGGSVSTLTIQRTQQEDSAVYLCASSVGRYTDTQYFGPGTRLTVL.

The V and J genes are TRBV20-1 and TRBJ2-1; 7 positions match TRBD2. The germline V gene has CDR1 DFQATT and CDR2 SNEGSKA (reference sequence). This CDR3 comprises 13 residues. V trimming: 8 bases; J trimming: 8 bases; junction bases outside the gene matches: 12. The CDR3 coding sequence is TGCAGTCCGGTTGGGGGGGGAACGCATGAGCAGTTCTTC. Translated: CSPVGGGTHEQFF.

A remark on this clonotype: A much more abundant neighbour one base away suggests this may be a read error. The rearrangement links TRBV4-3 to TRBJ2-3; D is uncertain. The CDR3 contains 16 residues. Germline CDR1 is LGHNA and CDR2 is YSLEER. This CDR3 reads CAGSQVRSEGTDTQYF. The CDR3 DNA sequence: TGCGCCGGCAGCCAAGTTAGGAGTGAAGGCACAGATACGCAGTATTTT.